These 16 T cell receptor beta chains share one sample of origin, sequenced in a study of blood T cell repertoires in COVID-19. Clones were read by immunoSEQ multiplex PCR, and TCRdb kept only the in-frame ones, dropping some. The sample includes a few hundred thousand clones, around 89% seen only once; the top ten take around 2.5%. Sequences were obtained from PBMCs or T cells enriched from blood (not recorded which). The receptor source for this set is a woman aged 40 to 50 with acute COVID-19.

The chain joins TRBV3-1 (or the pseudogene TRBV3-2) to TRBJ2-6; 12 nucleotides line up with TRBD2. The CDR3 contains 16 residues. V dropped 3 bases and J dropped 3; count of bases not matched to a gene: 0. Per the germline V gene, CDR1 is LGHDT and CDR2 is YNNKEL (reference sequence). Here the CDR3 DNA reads TGTGCCAGCAGCCAGACTAGCGGGAGTGGGGCCAACGTCCTGACTTTC. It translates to CASSQTSGSGANVLTF.

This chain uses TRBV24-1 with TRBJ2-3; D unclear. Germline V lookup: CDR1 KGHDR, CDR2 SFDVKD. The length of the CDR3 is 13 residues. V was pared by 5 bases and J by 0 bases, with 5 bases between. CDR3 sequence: CATSVSSTDTQYF. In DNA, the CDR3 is TGTGCCACCAGTGTGTCTAGCACAGATACGCAGTATTTT.

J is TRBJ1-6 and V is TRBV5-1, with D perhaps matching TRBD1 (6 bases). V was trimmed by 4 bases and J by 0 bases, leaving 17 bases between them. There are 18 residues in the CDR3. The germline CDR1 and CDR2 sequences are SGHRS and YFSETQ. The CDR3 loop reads CASSGGQWESSYNSPLHF. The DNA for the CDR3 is TGCGCCAGCAGCGGCGGACAGTGGGAGAGCTCCTATAATTCACCCCTCCACTTT. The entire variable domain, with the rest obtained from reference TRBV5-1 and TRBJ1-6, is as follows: KAGVTQTPRYLIKTRGQQVTLSCSPISGHRSVSWYQQTPGQGLQFLFEYFSETQRNKGNFPGRFSGRQFSNSRSEMNVSTLELGDSALYLCASSGGQWESSYNSPLHFGNGTRLTVT.

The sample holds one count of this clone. This CDR3 reads CASSLGGGGYTF. CDR3 DNA sequence: TGTGCCAGCAGTTTAGGGGGAGGCGGCTACACCTTC. This rearrangement joins TRBV12-3 or TRBV12-4 to TRBJ1-2; D gene ambiguous. Trimming shortened V by 1 base and J by 8 bases, and 8 bases separated the two germline ends. The CDR3 totals 12 residues.

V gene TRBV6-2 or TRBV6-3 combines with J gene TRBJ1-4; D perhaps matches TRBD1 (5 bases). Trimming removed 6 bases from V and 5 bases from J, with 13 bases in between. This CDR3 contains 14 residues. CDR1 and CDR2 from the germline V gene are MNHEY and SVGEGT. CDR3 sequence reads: CASSRRQINEKLFF. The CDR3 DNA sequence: TGTGCCAGCAGCCGACGACAGATCAATGAAAAACTGTTTTTT.

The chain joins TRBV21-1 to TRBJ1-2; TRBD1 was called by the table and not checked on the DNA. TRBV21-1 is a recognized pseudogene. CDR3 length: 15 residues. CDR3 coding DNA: TGTGCCAGCAGCGCGAATACGACATCATGTTATGGCTACACCTTC. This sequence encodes CASSANTTSCYGYTF.

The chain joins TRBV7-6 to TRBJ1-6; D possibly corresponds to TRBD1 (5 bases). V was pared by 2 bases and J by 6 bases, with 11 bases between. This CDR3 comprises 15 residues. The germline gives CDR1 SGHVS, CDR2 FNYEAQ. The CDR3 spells CASSLQGAGNSPLHF. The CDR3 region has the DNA TGTGCCAGCAGCTTACAAGGGGCTGGTAATTCACCCCTCCACTTT.

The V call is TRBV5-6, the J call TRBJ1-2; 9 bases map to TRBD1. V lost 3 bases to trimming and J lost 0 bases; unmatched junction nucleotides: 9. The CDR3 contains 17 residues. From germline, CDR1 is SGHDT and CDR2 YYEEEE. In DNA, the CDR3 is TGTGCCAGCAGCTCGGCGGGACAGGGTGGGTCTAACTATGGCTACACCTTC. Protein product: CASSSAGQGGSNYGYTF.

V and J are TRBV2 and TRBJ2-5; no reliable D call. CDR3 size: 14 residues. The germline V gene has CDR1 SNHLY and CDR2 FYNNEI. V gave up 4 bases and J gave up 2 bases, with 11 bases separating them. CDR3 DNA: TGTGCCAGCAGTGTTCAGGAACTTCAAGAGACCCAGTACTTC. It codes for CASSVQELQETQYF.

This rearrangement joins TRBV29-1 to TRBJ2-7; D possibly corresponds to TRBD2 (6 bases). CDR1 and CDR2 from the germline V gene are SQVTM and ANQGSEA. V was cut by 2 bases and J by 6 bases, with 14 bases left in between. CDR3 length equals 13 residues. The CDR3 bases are TGCAGCGTTGAATATAGGGCGGGGAGCGAGCAGTACTTC. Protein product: CSVEYRAGSEQYF.

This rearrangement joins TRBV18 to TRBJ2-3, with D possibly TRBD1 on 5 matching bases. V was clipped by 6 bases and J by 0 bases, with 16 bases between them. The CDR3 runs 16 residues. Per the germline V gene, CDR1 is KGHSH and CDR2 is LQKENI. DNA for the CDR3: TGTGCCAGCTCGACGCAGGGCGCCTTTAGCACAGATACGCAGTATTTT. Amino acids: CASSTQGAFSTDTQYF.

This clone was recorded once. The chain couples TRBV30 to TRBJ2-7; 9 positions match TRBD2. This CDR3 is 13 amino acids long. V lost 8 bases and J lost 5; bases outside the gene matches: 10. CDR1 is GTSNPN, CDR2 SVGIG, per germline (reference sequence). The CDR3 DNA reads TGTGCCGGCGATAGCGGGGGACGGCACGAGCAGTACTTC. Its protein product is CAGDSGGRHEQYF.

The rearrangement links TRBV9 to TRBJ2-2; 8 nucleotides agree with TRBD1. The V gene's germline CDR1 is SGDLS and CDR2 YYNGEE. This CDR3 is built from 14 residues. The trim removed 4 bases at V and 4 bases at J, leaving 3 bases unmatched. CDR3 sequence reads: CASSFRGPTGELFF. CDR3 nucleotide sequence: TGTGCCAGCAGCTTCAGGGGGCCCACCGGGGAGCTGTTTTTT.

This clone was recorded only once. CDR3: CSVDGTSGPTDTQYF. In DNA, the CDR3 is TGCAGCGTTGACGGGACTAGCGGGCCCACAGATACGCAGTATTTT. The chain has TRBV29-1 and TRBJ2-3, with 12 bases identical to TRBD2. The CDR3 spans 15 residues. From germline, CDR1 is SQVTM and CDR2 ANQGSEA. Losses at the gene ends were 3 bases for V and 2 bases for J; bases not matched to a gene: 3.

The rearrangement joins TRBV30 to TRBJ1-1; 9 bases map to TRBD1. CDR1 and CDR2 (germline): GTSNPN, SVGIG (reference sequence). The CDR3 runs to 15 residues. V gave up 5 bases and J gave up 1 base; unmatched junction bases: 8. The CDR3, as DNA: TGTGCCTGGTCTCTACCGGGACAGGGGAACACTGAAGCTTTCTTT. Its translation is CAWSLPGQGNTEAFF.

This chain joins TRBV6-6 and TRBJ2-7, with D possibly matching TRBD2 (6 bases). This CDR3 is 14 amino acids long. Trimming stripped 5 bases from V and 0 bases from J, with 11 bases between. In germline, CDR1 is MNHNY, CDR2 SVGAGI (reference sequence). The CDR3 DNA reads TGTGCCAGCAGTGCTCTAGCGAACTCCTACGAGCAGTACGTC. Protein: CASSALANSYEQYV.